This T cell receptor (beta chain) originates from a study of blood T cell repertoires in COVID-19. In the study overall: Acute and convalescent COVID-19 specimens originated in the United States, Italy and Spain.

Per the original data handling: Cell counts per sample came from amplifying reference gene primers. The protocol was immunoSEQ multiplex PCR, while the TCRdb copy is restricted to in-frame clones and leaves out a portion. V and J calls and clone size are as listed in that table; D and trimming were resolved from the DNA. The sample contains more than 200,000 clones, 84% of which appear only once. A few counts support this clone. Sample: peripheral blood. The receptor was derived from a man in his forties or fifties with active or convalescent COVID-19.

The CDR3 is CASSQETGRPEKLFF. In nucleotides, the CDR3 is TGCGCCAGCAGCCAAGAAACGGGGAGGCCTGAAAAACTGTTTTTT. This chain links TRBV4-3 with TRBJ1-4; D remains unclear. Trimming took 0 bases from V and 7 from J, leaving 12 bases between them. Germline CDR1 and CDR2: LGHNA and YSLEER. This CDR3 has 15 residues.